Shown below are 14 T cell receptor beta chains from a single sample sequenced in a study of blood T cell repertoires in COVID-19. TCRdb's copy holds only in-frame clones and misses some; the assay was immunoSEQ multiplex PCR. Here the sample spans tens of thousands of clones, roughly 90% being singletons. Sequencing input: peripheral blood. Source of these receptors: a man aged 55 to 70 with acute or convalescent COVID-19.

This clone was found once. The V call is TRBV10-3, the J call TRBJ2-3; TRBD1 matches at 7 bases. This CDR3 has 16 amino acids. Germline CDR1 ENHRY, CDR2 SYGVKD. With 0 bases clipped from V and 4 bases from J, the junction kept 7 bases outside the gene matches. The chain's CDR3 is CAISESRGLVADTQYF. The CDR3 region has the DNA TGTGCCATCAGTGAGTCGAGGGGGCTGGTGGCAGATACGCAGTATTTT.

This clone was seen once. V gene TRBV27 combines with J gene TRBJ1-2; no reliable D call. Germline assignment: CDR1 MNHEY and CDR2 SMNVEV (reference sequence). The V and J ends lost 0 bases and 0 bases respectively, with 5 bases between them. The CDR3 spans 14 residues. CDR3 amino acids: CASSLSRTNYGYTF. DNA of the CDR3: TGTGCCAGCAGTTTATCCAGAACTAACTATGGCTACACCTTC.

The chain is built from TRBV30 and TRBJ1-1; perhaps TRBD1 as D (5 bases). Germline V lookup: CDR1 GTSNPN, CDR2 SVGIG (reference sequence). The CDR3 consists of 14 residues. V lost 0 bases and J lost 11, with 19 bases in between. CDR3 loop: CAWSVGHVKNAAFF. In DNA form, the CDR3 reads TGTGCCTGGAGTGTAGGACATGTGAAAAATGCGGCTTTCTTT.

V usage is TRBV5-1 and J usage is TRBJ2-7; a weak D match, TRBD1 (5 bases). The CDR3 loop spans 12 amino acids. Trimming took 4 bases from V and 6 from J, leaving 11 bases between them. The germline CDR1 and CDR2 sequences are SGHRS and YFSETQ. The CDR3 DNA follows: TGCGCCAGCAGCGACCCAGGGTTCGAGCAGTACTTC. Protein: CASSDPGFEQYF.

The CDR3 nucleotides are TGCGCCAGCCATGGGGGGCCGGGGGGAGCTGAAGCTTTCTTT. The encoded protein is CASHGGPGGAEAFF. The rearrangement links TRBV5-1 to TRBJ1-1; TRBD1 is a possible D gene (6 bases). Per the germline V gene, CDR1 is SGHRS and CDR2 is YFSETQ. V lost 7 bases and J 6 bases, leaving 19 bases between the germline ends. The CDR3 has 14 residues.

The V call is TRBV5-8, the J call TRBJ1-2; possible D gene TRBD1, 5 bases. The V and J ends lost 4 bases and 4 bases respectively, with 11 bases between them. This CDR3 is 13 amino acids long. CDR1 and CDR2 (germline): SGHTS, YDEGEE. The CDR3 is CASSADSRYGYTF. The CDR3 nucleotides are TGTGCCAGCAGCGCCGACAGTCGCTATGGCTACACCTTC.

The chain is built from TRBV18 and TRBJ1-2, with D possibly matching TRBD1 (5 bases). The CDR3 extends over 15 amino acids. V lost 3 bases and J lost 4, with 15 bases in between. The germline V gene has CDR1 KGHSH and CDR2 LQKENI. CDR3 nucleotides: TGTGCCAGCTCACCCACCAGGGACTTTACCTATGGCTACACCTTC. It yields the protein CASSPTRDFTYGYTF.

This chain connects TRBV7-2 to TRBJ1-4; D is perhaps TRBD1 (5 bases). The CDR3 spans 15 residues. Trimming removed 3 bases at V and 5 bases at J, with 13 bases between. Germline V gene lookup returns CDR1 SGHTA and CDR2 FQGNSA. This chain's CDR3 is CASSFRGGVNEKLFF. The CDR3 bases are TGTGCCAGCAGCTTTCGAGGAGGGGTCAATGAAAAACTGTTTTTT.

The rearrangement joins TRBV2 to TRBJ2-3, with 14 bases aligning to TRBD2. J gave up 0 bases and V 10 bases, and 15 bases lay outside the gene matches. There are 19 residues in the CDR3. Germline lookup yields CDR1 SNHLY and CDR2 FYNNEI. Here the CDR3 reads CAIGGGQGTSGGSTDTQYF. For the CDR3, the DNA is TGTGCCATCGGCGGTGGACAGGGGACTAGCGGGGGTAGCACAGATACGCAGTATTTT.

The rearrangement uses TRBV7-9 and TRBJ2-2, with TRBD1 matching 10 bases. Germline V lookup: CDR1 SEHNR, CDR2 FQNEAQ (reference sequence). V trimming: 6 bases; J trimming: 3 bases; junction bases outside the gene matches: 4. The CDR3 is 15 residues long. As DNA, the CDR3 is TGTGCCAGCAGACCGGGACAGGGGTACACCGGGGAGCTGTTTTTT. This sequence encodes CASRPGQGYTGELFF.

The CDR3 DNA reads TGTGCCAGCAGTGACAGGAACACTGAAGCTTTCTTT. This gives the protein CASSDRNTEAFF. The rearrangement uses TRBV6-1 and TRBJ1-1; D is ambiguous. V was shortened by 3 bases and J by 1 base, with 3 bases between the two germline ends. This CDR3 is 12 amino acids long. The germline gives CDR1 MNHNS, CDR2 SASEGT.

This clone was counted between two and nine times. The chain is built from TRBV19 and TRBJ2-7, with a weak D call TRBD1 (6 bases). CDR3 size: 13 residues. The germline CDR1 and CDR2 sequences are LNHDA and SQIVND (reference sequence). Deletions cut 9 bases from V and 6 bases from J, with 18 bases between. CDR3 sequence: CASRDNRVSEQYF. CDR3 bases: TGTGCCAGCCGGGACAACCGAGTGAGCGAGCAGTACTTC.

The rearrangement joins TRBV5-1 to TRBJ2-7; a possible D gene is TRBD1 (6 bases). The V end was cut by 2 bases, the J end by 5 bases, with 8 bases between. The CDR3 has 12 residues. Looked up from germline, CDR1 is SGHRS and CDR2 is YFSETQ. CDR3 sequence (DNA): TGCGCCAGCAGCTTAGCAGGGGACGAGCAGTACTTC. Its protein is CASSLAGDEQYF.

The chain joins TRBV4-2 to TRBJ1-1; unclear D gene. The CDR3 is 17 residues long. Trimming pared 0 bases from V and 0 bases from J, leaving 14 bases between. Germline loops: CDR1 LGHNA, CDR2 YNFKEQ. CDR3 DNA: TGTGCCAGCAGCCAAGAAAGAGTACAGCTAATGAACACTGAAGCTTTCTTT. Translated: CASSQERVQLMNTEAFF.